The 3 T cell receptor beta chains presented below share a single source sample, sequenced in a study of CD8+ T cells in alopecia areata. Documented treatment: oral pan-JAK inhibitor, 5-10 mg twice daily. TCR sequencing used cDNA made by reverse transcription of extracted RNA. The assay was immunoSEQ multiplex PCR, and TCRdb's table has in-frame clones only and misses some. This table holds some 170,000 clones, 53% found once. Source: CD8+ T cells sorted from blood, taken at week 24, from a patient treated with tofacitinib. Receptor source: a human donor with alopecia areata.

This clone was counted only a few times. The chain is built from TRBV5-1 and TRBJ2-1; D might be TRBD1 (5 bases). V lost 4 bases and J lost 8, with 16 bases in between. The CDR3 loop spans 14 amino acids. Germline CDR1 reads SGHRS; CDR2 reads YFSETQ. The CDR3 DNA reads as TGCGCCAGCAGCCTCGACAGTTGGGGTGATGAGCAGTTCTTC. This codes for CASSLDSWGDEQFF.

The V gene is TRBV7-9, the J gene TRBJ1-4; 7 bases are shared with TRBD1. The trim removed 5 bases at V and 5 bases at J, leaving 8 bases unmatched. This CDR3 comprises 15 residues. In germline, CDR1 is SEHNR, CDR2 FQNEAQ (reference sequence). The CDR3, as DNA: TGTGCCAGCAGCCGGCGGACAGGATCCAATGAAAAACTGTTTTTT. It encodes CASSRRTGSNEKLFF.

A word on this clone: At the DNA level, this CDR3 is encoded by other sequences in the same sample as well. The rearrangement links TRBV7-2 to TRBJ2-7; 9 bases match TRBD1. V lost 4 bases, J lost 3 bases, and 1 base stayed unmatched. This CDR3 has 13 residues. Germline V gene data show CDR1 as SGHTA and CDR2 as FQGNSA. Written as DNA, the CDR3 is TGTGCCAGCAGCTGGGGACAGGGCTACGAGCAGTACTTC. Translated: CASSWGQGYEQYF.